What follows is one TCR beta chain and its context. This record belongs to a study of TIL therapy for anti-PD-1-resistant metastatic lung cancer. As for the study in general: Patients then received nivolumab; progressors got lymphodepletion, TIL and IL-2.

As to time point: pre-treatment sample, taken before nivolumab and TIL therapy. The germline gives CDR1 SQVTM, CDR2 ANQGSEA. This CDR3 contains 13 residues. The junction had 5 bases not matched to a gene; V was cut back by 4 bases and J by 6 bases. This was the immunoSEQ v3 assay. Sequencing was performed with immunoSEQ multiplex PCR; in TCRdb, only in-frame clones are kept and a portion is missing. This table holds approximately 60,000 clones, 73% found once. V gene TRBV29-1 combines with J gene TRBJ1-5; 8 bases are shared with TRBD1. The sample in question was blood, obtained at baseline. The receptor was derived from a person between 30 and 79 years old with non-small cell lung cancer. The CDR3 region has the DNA TGCAGCGTTGGACAGGGGTGGGGTCAGCCCCAGCATTTT. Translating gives CSVGQGWGQPQHF.